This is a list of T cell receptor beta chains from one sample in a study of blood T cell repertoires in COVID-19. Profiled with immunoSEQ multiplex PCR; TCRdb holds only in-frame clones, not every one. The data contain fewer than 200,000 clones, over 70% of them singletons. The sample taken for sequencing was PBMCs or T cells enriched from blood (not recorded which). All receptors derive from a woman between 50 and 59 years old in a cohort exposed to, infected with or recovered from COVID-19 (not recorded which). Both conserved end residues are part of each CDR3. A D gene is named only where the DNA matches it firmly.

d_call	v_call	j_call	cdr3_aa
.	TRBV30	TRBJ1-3	CAWSRRGSGNTIYF
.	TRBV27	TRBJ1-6	CASSQQGSYNSPLHF
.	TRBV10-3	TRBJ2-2	CAKRSGLAGELFF
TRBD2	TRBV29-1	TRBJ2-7	CSVTQLERGHEQYF
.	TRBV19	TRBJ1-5	CASSQGSGNQPQHF
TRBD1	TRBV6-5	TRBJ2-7	CASSPGTVSYEQYF
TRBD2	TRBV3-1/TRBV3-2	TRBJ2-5	CASSRKTSGSRETQYF
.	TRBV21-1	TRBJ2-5	CASSKVRGAAQETQYF
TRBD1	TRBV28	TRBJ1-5	CASSSGGNGNQPQHF
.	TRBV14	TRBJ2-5	CASSQGTGLSGGQETQYF
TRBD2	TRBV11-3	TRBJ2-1	CASSLSFTGTSPYNEQFF
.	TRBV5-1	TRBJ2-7	CASSLDDRYEQYF
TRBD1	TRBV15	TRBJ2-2	CATRGQGSSTGELFF
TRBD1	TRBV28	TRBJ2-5	CASLGGQGKKQETQYF
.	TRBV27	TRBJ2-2	CASSSPGIRAGELFF
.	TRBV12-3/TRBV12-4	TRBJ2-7	CASSPQGFYEQYF
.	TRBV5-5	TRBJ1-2	CASSFRGEVYGYTF
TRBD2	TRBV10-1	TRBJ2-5	CASSGLAGGQETQYF
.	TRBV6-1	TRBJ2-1	CASSESSVASYNEQFF
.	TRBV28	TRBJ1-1	CASSTQTGNTEAFF
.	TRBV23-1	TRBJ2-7	CASFGSSGYEQYF
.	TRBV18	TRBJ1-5	CASSPQSTGNQPQHF
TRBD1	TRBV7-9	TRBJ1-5	CASSPQGADQPQHF
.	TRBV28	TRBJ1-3	CASSFRGPIYF
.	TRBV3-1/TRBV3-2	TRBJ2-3	CASSPQTASSTDTQYF
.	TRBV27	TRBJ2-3	CASIRRGSADTQYF
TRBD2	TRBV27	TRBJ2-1	CASSLLAGGPHNEQFF
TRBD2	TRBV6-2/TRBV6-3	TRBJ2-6	CASSYGPSGGLGETGANVLTF
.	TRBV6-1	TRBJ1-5	CASSALAGESNQPQHF
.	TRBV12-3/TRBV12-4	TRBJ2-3	CATSGRSTDTQYF
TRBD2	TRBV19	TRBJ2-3	CASSPFYSGGTDTQYF
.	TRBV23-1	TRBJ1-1	CASSQYDSLNTEAFF
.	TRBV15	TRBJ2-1	CATSEGGGGGYNEQFF
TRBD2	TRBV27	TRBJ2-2	CASSWTSGETGELFF
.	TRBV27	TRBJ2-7	CASSSETGPSEQYF
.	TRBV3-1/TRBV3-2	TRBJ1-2	CASSRGMDNYGYTF
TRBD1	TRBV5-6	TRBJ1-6	CASSYYPGQSRDIHF
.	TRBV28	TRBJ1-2	CASSYNRVEGYTF
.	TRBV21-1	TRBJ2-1	CASSKGVTRAYNEQFF
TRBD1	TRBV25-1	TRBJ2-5	CASSEFDGTARQETQYF
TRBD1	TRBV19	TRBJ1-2	CAGRTGGYGYTF
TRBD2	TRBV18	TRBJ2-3	CASSQLAVATDTQYF
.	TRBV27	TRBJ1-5	CASSRLGQNIGNQPQHF